This TCR beta chain is drawn from a study of cytomegalovirus exposure and HLA in healthy donors. CDR1 and CDR2 from the germline V gene are LNHDA and SQIVND (reference sequence). The CDR3 runs to 16 residues. J gave up 4 bases and V 3 bases, and 10 bases lay outside the gene matches. It was with 60 Vbeta and 13 Jbeta primers that the PCR ran. Here immunoSEQ multiplex PCR was the method, and the copy in TCRdb shows in-frame clones only, minus some. The sample has around 130,000 clones; 70% to 75% are singletons. This chain connects TRBV19 to TRBJ2-5, with 8 positions matching TRBD1. Input material: PBMCs. This TCR came from a woman between 40 and 55 years old in good health and CMV-seropositive. The CDR3 DNA sequence: TGTGCCAGTAGTATCACCATAGGACAGGGAGGAGAGACCCAGTACTTC. The encoded protein is CASSITIGQGGETQYF.